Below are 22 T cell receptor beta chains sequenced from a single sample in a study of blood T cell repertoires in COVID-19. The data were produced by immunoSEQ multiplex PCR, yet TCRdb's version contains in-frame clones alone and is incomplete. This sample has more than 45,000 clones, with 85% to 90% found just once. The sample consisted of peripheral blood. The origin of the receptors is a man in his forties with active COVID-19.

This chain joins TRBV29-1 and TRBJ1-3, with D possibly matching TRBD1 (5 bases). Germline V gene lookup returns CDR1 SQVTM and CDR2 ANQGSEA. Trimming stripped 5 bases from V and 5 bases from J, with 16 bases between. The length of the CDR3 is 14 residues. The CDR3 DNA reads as TGCAGCGTTTCCGGAGACAGATTTAGAAACACCATATATTTT. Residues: CSVSGDRFRNTIYF.

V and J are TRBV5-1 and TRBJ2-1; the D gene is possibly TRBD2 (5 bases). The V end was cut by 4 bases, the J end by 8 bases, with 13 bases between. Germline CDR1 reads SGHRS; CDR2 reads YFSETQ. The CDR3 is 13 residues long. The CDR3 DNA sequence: TGCGCCAGCAGCCGGGGTGGGTTGGATGAGCAGTTCTTC. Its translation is CASSRGGLDEQFF.

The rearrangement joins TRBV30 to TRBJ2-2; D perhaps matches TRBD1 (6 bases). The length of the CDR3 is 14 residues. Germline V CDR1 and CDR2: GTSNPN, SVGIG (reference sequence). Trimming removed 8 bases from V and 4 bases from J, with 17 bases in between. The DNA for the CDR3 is TGTGCCACGGCCAGGGGAGTAAGCACCGGGGAGCTGTTTTTT. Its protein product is CATARGVSTGELFF. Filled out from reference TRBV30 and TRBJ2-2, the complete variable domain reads SQTIHQWPATLVQPVGSPLSLECTVEGTSNPNLYWYRQAAGRGLQLLFYSVGIGQISSEVPQNLSASRPQDRQFILSSKKLLLSDSGFYLCATARGVSTGELFFGEGSRLTVL.

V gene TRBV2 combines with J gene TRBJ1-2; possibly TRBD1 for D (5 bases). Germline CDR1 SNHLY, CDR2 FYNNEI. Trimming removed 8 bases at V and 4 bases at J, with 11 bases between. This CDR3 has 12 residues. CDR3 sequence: CASLGGGYGYTF. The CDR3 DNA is TGTGCCAGCCTCGGGGGGGGCTATGGCTACACCTTC. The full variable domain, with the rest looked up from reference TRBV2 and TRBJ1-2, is EPEVTQTPSHQVTQMGQEVILRCVPISNHLYFYWYRQILGQKVEFLVSFYNNEISEKSEIFDDQFSVERPDGSNFTLKIRSTKLEDSAMYFCASLGGGYGYTFGSGTRLTVV.

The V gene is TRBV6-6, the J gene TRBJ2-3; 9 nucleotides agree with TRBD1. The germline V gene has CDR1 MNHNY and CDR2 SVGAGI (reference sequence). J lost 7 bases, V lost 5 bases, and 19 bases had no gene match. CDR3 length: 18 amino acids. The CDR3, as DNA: TGTGCCAGCAGTCCAAACCCTTACCAGGGACAGGGACCAAATACGCAGTATTTT. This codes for CASSPNPYQGQGPNTQYF.

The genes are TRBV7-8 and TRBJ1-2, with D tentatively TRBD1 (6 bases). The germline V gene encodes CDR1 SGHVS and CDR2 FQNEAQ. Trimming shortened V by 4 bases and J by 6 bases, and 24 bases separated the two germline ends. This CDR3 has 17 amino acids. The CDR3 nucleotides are TGTGCCAGCAGCTCGTTAGATGCCCCCAACAGGGAGCATGGCTACACCTTC. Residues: CASSSLDAPNREHGYTF. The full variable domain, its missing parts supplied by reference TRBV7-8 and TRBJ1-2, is GAGVSQSPRYKVAKRGQDVALRCDPISGHVSLFWYQQALGQGPEFLTYFQNEAQLDKSGLPSDRFFAERPEGSVSTLKIQRTQQEDSAVYLCASSSLDAPNREHGYTFGSGTRLTVV.

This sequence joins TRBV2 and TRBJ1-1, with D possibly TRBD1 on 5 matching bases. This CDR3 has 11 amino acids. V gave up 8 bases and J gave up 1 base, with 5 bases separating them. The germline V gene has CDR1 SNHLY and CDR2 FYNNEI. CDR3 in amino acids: CASQGNTEAFF. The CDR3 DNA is TGTGCCAGCCAGGGGAACACTGAAGCTTTCTTT.

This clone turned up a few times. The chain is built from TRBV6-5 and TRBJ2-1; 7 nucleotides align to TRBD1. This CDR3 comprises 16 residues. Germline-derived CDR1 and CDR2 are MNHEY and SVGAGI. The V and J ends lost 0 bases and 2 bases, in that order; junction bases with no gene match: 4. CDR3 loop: CASSYSNRGPYNEQFF. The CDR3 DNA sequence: TGTGCCAGCAGTTACTCAAACAGGGGCCCCTACAATGAGCAGTTCTTC.

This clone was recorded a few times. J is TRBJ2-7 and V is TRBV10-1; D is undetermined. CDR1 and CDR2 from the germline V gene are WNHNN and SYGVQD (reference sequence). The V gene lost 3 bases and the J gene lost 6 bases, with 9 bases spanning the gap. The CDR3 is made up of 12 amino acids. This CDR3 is CASSDLGPEQYF. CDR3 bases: TGCGCCAGCAGTGATCTTGGGCCCGAGCAGTACTTC.

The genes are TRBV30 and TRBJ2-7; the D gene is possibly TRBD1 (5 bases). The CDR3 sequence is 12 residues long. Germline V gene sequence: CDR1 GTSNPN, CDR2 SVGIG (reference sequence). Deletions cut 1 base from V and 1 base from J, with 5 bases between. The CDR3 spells CAWSDRSYEQYF. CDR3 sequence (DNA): TGTGCCTGGAGTGACAGGTCCTACGAGCAGTACTTC. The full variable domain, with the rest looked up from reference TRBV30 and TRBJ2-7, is SQTIHQWPATLVQPVGSPLSLECTVEGTSNPNLYWYRQAAGRGLQLLFYSVGIGQISSEVPQNLSASRPQDRQFILSSKKLLLSDSGFYLCAWSDRSYEQYFGPGTRLTVT.

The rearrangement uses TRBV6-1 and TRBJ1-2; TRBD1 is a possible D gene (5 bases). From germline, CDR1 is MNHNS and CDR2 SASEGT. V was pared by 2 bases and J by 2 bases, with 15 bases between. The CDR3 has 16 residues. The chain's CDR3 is CASSERASRENYGYTF. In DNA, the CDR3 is TGTGCCAGCAGTGAAAGGGCGAGCAGGGAAAACTATGGCTACACCTTC.

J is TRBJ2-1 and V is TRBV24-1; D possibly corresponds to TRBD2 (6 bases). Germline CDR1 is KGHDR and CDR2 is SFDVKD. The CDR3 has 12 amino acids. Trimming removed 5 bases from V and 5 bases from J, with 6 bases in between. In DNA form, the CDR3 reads TGTGCCACCAGTGCGGGGGACAATGAGCAGTTCTTC. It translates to CATSAGDNEQFF.

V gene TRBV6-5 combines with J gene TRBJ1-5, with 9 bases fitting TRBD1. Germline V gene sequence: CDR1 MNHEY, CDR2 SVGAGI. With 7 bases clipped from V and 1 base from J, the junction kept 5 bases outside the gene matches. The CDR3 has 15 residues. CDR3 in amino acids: CASILDRGSNQPQHF. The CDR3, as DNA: TGTGCCAGCATTCTTGACAGGGGGAGCAATCAGCCCCAGCATTTT.

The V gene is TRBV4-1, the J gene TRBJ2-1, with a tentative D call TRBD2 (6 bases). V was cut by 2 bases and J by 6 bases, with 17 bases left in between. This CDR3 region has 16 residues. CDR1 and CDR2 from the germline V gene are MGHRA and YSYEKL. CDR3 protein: CASSQPSRLVGNEQFF. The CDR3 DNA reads TGCGCCAGCAGCCAACCCTCCAGACTAGTCGGCAATGAGCAGTTCTTC.

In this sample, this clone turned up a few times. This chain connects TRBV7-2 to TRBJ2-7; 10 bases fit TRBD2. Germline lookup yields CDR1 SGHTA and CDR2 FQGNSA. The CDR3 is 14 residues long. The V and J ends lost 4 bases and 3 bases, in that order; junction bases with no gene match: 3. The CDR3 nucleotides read TGTGCCAGCAGCTACAGGACTAGCGGCTACGAGCAGTACTTC. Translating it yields CASSYRTSGYEQYF.

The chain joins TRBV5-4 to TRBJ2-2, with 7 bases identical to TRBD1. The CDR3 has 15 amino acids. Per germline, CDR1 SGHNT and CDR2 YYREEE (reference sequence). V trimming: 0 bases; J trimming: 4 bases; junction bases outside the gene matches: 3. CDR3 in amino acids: CASSLGQGITGELFF. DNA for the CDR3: TGTGCCAGCAGCTTGGGACAGGGTATCACCGGGGAGCTGTTTTTT. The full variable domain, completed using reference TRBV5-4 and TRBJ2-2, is ETGVTQSPTHLIKTRGQQVTLRCSSQSGHNTVSWYQQALGQGPQFIFQYYREEENGRGNFPPRFSGLQFPNYSSELNVNALELDDSALYLCASSLGQGITGELFFGEGSRLTVL.

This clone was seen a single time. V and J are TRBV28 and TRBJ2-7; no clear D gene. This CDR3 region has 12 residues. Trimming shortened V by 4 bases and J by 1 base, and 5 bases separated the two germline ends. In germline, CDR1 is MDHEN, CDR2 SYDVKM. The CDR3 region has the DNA TGTGCCAGCAGTTCCCTATCCTACGAGCAGTACTTC. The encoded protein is CASSSLSYEQYF. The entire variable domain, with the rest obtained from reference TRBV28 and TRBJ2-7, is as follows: DVKVTQSSRYLVKRTGEKVFLECVQDMDHENMFWYRQDPGLGLRLIYFSYDVKMKEKGDIPEGYSVSREKKERFSLILESASTNQTSMYLCASSSLSYEQYFGPGTRLTVT.

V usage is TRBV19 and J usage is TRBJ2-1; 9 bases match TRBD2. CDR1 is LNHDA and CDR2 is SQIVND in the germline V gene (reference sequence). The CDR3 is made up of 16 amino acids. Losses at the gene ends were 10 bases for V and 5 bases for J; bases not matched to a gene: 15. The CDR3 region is CATLMAGGPRDNEQFF. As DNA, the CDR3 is TGTGCCACCCTCATGGCGGGAGGGCCGAGGGACAATGAGCAGTTCTTC.

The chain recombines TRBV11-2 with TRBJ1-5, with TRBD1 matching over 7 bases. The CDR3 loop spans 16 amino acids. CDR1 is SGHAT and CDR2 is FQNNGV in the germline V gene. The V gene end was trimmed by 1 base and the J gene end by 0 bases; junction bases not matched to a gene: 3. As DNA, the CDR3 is TGTGCCAGCAGCTTAGGGACAGGCTATAGCAATCAGCCCCAGCATTTT. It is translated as CASSLGTGYSNQPQHF.

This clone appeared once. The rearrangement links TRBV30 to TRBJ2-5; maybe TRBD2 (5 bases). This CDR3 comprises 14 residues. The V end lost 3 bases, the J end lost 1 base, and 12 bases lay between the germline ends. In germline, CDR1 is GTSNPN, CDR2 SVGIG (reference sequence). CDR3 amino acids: CAWRDTGSQETQYF. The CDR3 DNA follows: TGTGCCTGGAGGGATACGGGGTCCCAAGAGACCCAGTACTTC.

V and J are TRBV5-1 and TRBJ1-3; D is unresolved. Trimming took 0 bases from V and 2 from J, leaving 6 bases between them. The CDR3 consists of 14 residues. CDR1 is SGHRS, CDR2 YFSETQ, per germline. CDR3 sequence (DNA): TGCGCCAGCAGCTTGGACAGTACTGGAAACACCATATATTTT. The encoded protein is CASSLDSTGNTIYF.

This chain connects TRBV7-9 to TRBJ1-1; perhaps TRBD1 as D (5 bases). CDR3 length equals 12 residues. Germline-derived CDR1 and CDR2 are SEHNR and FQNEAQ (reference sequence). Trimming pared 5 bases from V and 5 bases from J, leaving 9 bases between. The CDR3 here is CASSNQGTEAFF. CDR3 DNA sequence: TGTGCCAGCAGCAACCAGGGAACTGAAGCTTTCTTT.